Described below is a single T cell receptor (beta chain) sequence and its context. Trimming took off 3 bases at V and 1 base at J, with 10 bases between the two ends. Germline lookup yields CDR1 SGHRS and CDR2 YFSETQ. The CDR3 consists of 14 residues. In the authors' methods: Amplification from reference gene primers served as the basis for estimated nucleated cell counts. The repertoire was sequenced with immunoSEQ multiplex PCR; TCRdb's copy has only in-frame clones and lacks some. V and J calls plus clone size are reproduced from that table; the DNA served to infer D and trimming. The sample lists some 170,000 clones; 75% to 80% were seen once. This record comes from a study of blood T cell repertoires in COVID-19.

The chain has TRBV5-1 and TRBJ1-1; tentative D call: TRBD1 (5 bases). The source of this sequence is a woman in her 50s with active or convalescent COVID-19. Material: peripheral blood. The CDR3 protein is CASSSTGRNTEAFF. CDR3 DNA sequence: TGCGCCAGCAGCTCCACAGGTAGGAACACTGAAGCTTTCTTT.